This T cell receptor beta chain is drawn from a study of T cell responses to AZD1222 COVID-19 vaccine. V dropped 6 bases and J dropped 8; count of bases not matched to a gene: 9. Germline V gene sequence: CDR1 LNHDA, CDR2 SQIVND (reference sequence). CDR3 length: 13 amino acids. Findings and limits, study-wide: Possibly, clonal diversity was underestimated; donors were largely white British and included more females. The reported proportion of spike-specific TCRs targeting unmutated variant regions was nearly half.

A word on this clone: Its antigen is unidentified.

The table came from immunoSEQ multiplex PCR; TCRdb's copy has only in-frame clones and leaves some out. The repertoire holds approximately 130,000 clones, with nearly 90% as singletons. The rearrangement uses TRBV19 and TRBJ1-2; the match to TRBD1 covers 7 bases. Specimen: peripheral blood, collected 28 days after the second AZD1222 dose. The TCR was taken from an adult who received the AZD1222 COVID-19 vaccine. CDR3 loop: CASRYRGFGGYTF. CDR3 in DNA: TGTGCCAGTAGGTACAGGGGTTTTGGGGGCTACACCTTC.